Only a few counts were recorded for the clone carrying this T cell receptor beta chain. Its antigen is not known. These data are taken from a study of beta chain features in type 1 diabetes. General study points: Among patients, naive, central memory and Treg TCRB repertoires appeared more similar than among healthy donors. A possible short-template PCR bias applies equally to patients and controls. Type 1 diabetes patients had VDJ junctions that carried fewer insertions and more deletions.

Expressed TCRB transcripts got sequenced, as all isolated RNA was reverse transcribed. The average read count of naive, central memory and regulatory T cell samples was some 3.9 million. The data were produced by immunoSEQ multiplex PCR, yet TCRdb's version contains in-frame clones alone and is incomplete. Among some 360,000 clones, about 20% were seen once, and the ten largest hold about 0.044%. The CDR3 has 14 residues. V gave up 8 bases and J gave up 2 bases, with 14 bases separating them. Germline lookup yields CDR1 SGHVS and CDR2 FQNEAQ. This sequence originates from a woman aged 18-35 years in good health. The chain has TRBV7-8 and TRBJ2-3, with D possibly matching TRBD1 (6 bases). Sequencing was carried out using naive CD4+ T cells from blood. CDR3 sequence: CASSGQTYTDTQYF. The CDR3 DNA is TGTGCCAGCTCCGGACAGACTTACACAGATACGCAGTATTTT.